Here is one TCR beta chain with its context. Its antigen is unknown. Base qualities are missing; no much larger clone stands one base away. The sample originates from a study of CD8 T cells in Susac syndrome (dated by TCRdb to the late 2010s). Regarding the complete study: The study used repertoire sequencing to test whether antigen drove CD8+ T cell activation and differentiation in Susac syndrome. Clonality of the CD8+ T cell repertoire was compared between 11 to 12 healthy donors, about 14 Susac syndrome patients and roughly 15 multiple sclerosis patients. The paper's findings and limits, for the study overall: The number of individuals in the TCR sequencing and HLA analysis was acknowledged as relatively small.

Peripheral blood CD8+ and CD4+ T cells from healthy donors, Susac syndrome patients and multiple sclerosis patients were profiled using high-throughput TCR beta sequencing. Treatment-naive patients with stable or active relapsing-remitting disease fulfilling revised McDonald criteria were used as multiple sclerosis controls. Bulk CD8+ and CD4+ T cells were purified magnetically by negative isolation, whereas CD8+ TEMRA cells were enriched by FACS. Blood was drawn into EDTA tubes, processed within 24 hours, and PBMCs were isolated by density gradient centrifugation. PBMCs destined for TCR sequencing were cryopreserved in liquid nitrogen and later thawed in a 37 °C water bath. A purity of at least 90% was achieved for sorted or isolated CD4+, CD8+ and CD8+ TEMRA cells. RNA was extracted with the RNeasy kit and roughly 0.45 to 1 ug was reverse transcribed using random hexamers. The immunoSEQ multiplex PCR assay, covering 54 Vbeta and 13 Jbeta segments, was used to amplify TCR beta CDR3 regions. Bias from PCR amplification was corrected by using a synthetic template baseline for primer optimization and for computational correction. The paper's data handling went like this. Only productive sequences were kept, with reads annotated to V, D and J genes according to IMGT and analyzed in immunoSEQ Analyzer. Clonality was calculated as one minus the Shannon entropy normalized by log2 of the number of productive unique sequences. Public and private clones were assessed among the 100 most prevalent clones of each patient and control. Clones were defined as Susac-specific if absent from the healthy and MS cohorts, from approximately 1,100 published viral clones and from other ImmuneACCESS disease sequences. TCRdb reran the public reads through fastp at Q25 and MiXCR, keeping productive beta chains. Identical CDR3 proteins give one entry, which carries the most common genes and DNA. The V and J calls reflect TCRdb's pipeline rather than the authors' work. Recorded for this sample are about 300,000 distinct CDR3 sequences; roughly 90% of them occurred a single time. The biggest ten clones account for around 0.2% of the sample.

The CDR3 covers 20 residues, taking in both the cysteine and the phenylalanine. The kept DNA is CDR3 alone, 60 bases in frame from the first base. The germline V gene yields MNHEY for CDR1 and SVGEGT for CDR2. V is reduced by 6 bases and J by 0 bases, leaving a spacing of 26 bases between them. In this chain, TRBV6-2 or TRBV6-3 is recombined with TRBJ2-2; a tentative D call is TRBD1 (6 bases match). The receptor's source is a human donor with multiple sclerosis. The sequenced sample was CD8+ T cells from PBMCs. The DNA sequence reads TGTGCCAGCAGGCGCCACCCGCTCTCTCAGGGGCCGACGAACACCGGGGAGCTGTTTTTT. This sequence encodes CASRRHPLSQGPTNTGELFF.